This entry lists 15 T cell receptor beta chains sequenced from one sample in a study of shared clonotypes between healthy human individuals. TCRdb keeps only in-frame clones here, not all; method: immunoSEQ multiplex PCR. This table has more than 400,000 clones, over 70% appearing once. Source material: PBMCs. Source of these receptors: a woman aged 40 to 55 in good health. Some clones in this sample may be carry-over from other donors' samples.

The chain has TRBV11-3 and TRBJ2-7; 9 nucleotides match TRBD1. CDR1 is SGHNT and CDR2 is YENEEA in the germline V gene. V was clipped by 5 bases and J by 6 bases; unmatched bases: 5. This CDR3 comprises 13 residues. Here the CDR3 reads CASSPDRGREQYF. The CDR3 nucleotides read TGTGCCAGCAGCCCGGACAGGGGACGCGAGCAGTACTTC.

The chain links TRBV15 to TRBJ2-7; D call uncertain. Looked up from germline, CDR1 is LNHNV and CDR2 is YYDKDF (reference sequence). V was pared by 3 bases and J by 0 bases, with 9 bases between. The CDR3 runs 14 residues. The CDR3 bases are TGTGCCACCAGCAGTCACCGATACTCCTACGAGCAGTACTTC. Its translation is CATSSHRYSYEQYF. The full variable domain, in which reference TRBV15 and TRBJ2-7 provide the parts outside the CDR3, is DAMVIQNPRYQVTQFGKPVTLSCSQTLNHNVMYWYQQKSSQAPKLLFHYYDKDFNNEADTPDNFQSRRPNTSFCFLDIRSPGLGDTAMYLCATSSHRYSYEQYFGPGTRLTVT.

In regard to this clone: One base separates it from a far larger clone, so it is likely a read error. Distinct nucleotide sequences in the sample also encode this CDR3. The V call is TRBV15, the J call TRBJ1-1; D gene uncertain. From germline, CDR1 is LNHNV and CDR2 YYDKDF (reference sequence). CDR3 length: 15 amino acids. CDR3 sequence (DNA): TGTGCAACCAGCAGAGATCAAAGAGGGTTCACTGAAGCTTTCTTT. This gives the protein CATSRDQRGFTEAFF.

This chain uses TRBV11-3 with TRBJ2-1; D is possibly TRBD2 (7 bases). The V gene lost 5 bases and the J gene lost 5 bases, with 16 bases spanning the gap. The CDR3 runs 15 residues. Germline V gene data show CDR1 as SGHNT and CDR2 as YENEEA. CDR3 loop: CASSPYGGGDNEQFF. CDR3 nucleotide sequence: TGTGCCAGCAGCCCCTATGGAGGGGGGGACAATGAGCAGTTCTTC.

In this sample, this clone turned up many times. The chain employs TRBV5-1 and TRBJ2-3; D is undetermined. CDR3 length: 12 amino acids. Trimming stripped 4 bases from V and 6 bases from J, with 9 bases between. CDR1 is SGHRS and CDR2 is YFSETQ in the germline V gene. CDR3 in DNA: TGCGCCAGCAGCGCCTCTAGGGATACGCAGTATTTT. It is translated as CASSASRDTQYF.

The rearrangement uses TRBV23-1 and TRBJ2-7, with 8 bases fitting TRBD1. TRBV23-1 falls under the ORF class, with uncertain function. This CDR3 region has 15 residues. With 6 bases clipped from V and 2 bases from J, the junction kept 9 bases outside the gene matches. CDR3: CASRQDRVSPYEQYF. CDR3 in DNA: TGCGCCAGCAGACAGGACAGGGTGAGTCCCTACGAGCAGTACTTC.

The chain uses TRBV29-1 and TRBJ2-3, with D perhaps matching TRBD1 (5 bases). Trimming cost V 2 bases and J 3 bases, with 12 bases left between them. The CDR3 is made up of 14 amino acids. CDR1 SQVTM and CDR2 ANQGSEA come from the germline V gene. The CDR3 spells CSVEIQGGTDTQYF. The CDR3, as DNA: TGCAGCGTTGAAATCCAGGGTGGGACAGATACGCAGTATTTT.

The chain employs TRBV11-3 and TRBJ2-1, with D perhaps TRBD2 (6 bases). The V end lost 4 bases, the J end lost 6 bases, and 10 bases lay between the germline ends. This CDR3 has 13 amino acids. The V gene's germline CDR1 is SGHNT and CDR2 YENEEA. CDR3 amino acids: CASSSLGGNEQFF. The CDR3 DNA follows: TGTGCCAGCAGCTCGTTGGGGGGCAATGAGCAGTTCTTC.

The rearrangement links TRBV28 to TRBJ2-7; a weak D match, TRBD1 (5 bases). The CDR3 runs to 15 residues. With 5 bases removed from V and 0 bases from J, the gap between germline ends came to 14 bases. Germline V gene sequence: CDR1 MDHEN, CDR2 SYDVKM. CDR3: CASSAAGWASYEQYF. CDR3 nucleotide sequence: TGTGCCAGCAGTGCCGCAGGGTGGGCCTCCTACGAGCAGTACTTC.

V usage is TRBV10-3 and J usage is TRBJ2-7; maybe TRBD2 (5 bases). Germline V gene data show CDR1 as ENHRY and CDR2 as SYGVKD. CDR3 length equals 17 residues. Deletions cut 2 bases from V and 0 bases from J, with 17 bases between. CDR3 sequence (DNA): TGTGCCATCAGTGAGCCCCCGGGGAGCGCGGGCTCCTACGAGCAGTACTTC. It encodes CAISEPPGSAGSYEQYF.

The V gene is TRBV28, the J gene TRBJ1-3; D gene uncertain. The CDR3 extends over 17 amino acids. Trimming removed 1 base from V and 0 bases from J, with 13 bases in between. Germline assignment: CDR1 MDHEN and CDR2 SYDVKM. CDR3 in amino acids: CASSLSALQASGNTIYF. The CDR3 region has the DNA TGTGCCAGCAGTTTATCTGCTCTGCAGGCCTCTGGAAACACCATATATTTT.

For the CDR3, the DNA is TGTGCCAGCAGCGTACTGGACAGGGCCACAGATACGCAGTATTTT. Protein sequence: CASSVLDRATDTQYF. This sequence joins TRBV9 and TRBJ2-3; the match to TRBD1 covers 8 bases. The CDR3 sequence is 15 residues long. Germline V gene sequence: CDR1 SGDLS, CDR2 YYNGEE. The trim removed 1 base at V and 2 bases at J, leaving 3 bases unmatched.

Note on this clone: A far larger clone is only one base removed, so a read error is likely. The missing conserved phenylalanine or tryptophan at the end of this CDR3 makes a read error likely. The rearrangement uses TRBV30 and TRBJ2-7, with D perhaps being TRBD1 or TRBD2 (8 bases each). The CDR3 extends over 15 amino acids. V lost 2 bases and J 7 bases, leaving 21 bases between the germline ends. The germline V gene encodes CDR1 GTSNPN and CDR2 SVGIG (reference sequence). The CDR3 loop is CAWSRGQGLVEEQYS. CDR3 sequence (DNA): TGTGCCTGGAGTCGAGGACAGGGACTAGTAGAGGAGCAGTACTCC.

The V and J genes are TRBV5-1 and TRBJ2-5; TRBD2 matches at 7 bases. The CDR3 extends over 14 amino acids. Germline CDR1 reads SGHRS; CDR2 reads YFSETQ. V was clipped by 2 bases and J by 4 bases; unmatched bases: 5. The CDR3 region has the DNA TGCGCCAGCAGCTTCGGCGGGGGACGAGAGACCCAGTACTTC. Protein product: CASSFGGGRETQYF.

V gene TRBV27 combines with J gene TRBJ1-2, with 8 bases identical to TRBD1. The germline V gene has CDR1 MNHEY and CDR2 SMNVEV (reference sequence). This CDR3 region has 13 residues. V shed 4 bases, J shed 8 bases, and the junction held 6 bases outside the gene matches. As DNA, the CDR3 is TGTGCCAGCAGTTCACAGGGGGTCGGGGGCTACACCTTC. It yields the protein CASSSQGVGGYTF.